This T cell receptor beta chain emerged from a study of T cells expressing NK-cell markers. Turning to the study itself: In the group of eight sequenced donors, seven were HCMV-seropositive and one was seronegative.

There are 17 residues in the CDR3. As the method of synthesis, 5'RACE template switching with UMIs yielded TCR beta cDNA. TCRdb re-analyzed the 5' RACE reads; it lists each CDR3 protein once, without DNA. The sample includes approximately 380,000 distinct CDR3 sequences. The gene calls are TRBV12-3 or TRBV12-4 and TRBJ1-2; TCRdb's D call, TRBD1, is unchecked because there is no DNA. The sample comprised blood T cells: a sorted CD56 or NKG2C T cell subset, CD4+ or CD8+ T cells, or bulk PBMC T cells (not recorded which). The origin of this receptor is a man aged 18-75 years in good health. CDR3 sequence reads: CASSQLPTGGINYGYTF.